A selection of T cell receptor beta chains follows, all from one sample in a study of neurological immune-mediated disorders. MiXCR was run by TCRdb on the 5' RACE reads, yielding one entry per CDR3 protein. The sample has about 55,000 distinct CDR3 sequences; more than 3% are singletons. Material: CD4+ T cells from blood. The receptors were sampled from a woman aged 40 to 50 with multiple sclerosis. The CDR3 runs from the conserved cysteine through the conserved F or W. Each record gives: clone size, J gene, V gene, D gene, CDR3 protein, CDR3 DNA. A D gene is named only where the DNA matches it firmly. Expanded clones are given a class, and other clones once, few, many or no size at all.

few,TRBJ2-7,TRBV20-1,NA,CSARKQLLEQYF,TGCAGTGCTAGAAAACAGTTACTCGAGCAGTACTTC
NA,TRBJ2-3,TRBV9,NA,CASSVGGGPDTQYF,TGTGCCAGCAGCGTAGGAGGGGGACCAGATACGCAGTATTTT
many,TRBJ1-6,TRBV20-1,TRBD1,CSARRIGQVGNSPLHF,TGCAGTGCTAGACGTATCGGACAGGTCGGCAATTCACCCCTCCACTTT
many,TRBJ1-3,TRBV5-6,NA,CASIEASGNTIYF,TGTGCCAGCATAGAGGCCTCTGGAAACACCATATATTTT
many,TRBJ2-1,TRBV9,NA,CASSVMAGNEQFF,TGTGCCAGCAGCGTAATGGCGGGAAATGAGCAGTTCTTC
many,TRBJ1-2,TRBV7-9,NA,CASSLDRPNYGYTF,TGTGCCAGCAGCTTGGACCGTCCTAACTATGGCTACACCTTC
many,TRBJ2-1,TRBV5-4,TRBD2,CASSLGGGRGNEQFF,TGTGCCAGCAGCTTGGGCGGGGGGCGAGGGAATGAGCAGTTCTTC
many,TRBJ1-1,TRBV20-1,TRBD1,CSATGGWGTEAFF,TGCAGTGCAACAGGGGGCTGGGGGACTGAAGCTTTCTTT
many,TRBJ1-4,TRBV20-1,TRBD1,CSARDTGGNEKLFF,TGCAGTGCTAGAGATACAGGGGGGAATGAAAAACTGTTTTTT
many,TRBJ2-1,TRBV24-1,TRBD1,CATRRTGTGERGEQFF,TGTGCCACCAGACGAACGGGGACAGGCGAAAGGGGTGAGCAGTTCTTC
many,TRBJ2-4,TRBV6-1,NA,CASYSAAKNIQYF,TGTGCCAGTTACTCCGCGGCCAAAAACATTCAGTACTTC
many,TRBJ2-3,TRBV7-6,NA,CASRYGDRDISTDTQYF,TGTGCCAGCAGATACGGGGACCGCGACATTAGCACAGATACGCAGTATTTT
many,TRBJ2-7,TRBV5-1,TRBD2,CASSLLYRGNSGSSYEQYF,TGCGCCAGCAGCCTACTCTACCGTGGGAATAGCGGGTCCTCCTACGAGCAGTACTTC
many,TRBJ1-3,TRBV28,NA,CASSLLGGAEGNTIYF,TGTGCCAGCAGTTTATTAGGGGGGGCTGAAGGAAACACCATATATTTT
many,TRBJ2-1,TRBV11-2,TRBD2,CASSFPDLAGANNEQFF,TGTGCCAGCAGCTTCCCCGACTTAGCGGGGGCAAACAATGAGCAGTTCTTC
many,TRBJ2-3,TRBV5-1,TRBD2,CASSFGGGSTDTQYF,TGCGCCAGCAGCTTCGGGGGGGGGAGCACAGATACGCAGTATTTT
many,TRBJ1-1,TRBV7-9,NA,CASSLAQGTEAFF,TGTGCCAGCAGCTTAGCGCAGGGCACTGAAGCTTTCTTT
many,TRBJ2-3,TRBV5-1,TRBD1,CASSDRGSADTQYF,TGCGCCAGCAGCGACAGGGGGAGCGCAGATACGCAGTATTTT
many,TRBJ2-7,TRBV4-1,TRBD2,CASSRAMGAGDSSYEQYF,TGCGCCAGCAGCCGCGCCATGGGAGCGGGGGACTCCTCCTACGAGCAGTACTTC
many,TRBJ2-7,TRBV9,TRBD1,CASSVGTGYPYEQYF,TGTGCCAGCAGCGTCGGGACAGGGTATCCCTACGAGCAGTACTTC
many,TRBJ2-7,TRBV10-3,NA,CAISEKGLDSSYEQYF,TGTGCCATCAGTGAGAAGGGTCTGGACAGCTCCTACGAGCAGTACTTC
many,TRBJ2-2,TRBV18,TRBD1,CASTAGTGSTGELFF,TGTGCCAGCACAGCCGGGACAGGCTCCACCGGGGAGCTGTTTTTT
many,TRBJ2-1,TRBV15,NA,CATSRDKLNEQFF,TGTGCCACCAGCAGAGATAAACTAAATGAGCAGTTCTTC
many,TRBJ1-5,TRBV2,NA,CASVDRGGNQPQHF,TGTGCCAGCGTAGACAGAGGGGGAAATCAGCCCCAGCATTTT
many,TRBJ1-5,TRBV20-1,NA,CSAPPVGYNQPQHF,TGCAGTGCCCCTCCAGTGGGGTACAATCAGCCCCAGCATTTT